This T cell receptor (beta chain) was identified in a study of spatial heterogeneity in lung cancer. Points from the study as a whole: Higher tumor mutation counts went along with higher counts of expanded intratumoral alpha and beta TCRs. Expanded TCR counts, ubiquitous and regional, correlated respectively with ubiquitous and regional nonsynonymous mutation counts.

The CDR3 loop spans 15 amino acids. CDR1 and CDR2 from the germline V gene are DFQATT and SNEGSKA (reference sequence). Trimming left V 0 bases short and J 0 bases short, with 11 bases between. The time point: sample taken at primary tumor resection. This clonotype was found many times. The antigen is unknown. For a library built for alpha chains, this beta chain is a stray read; little rests on its size. TCRdb processed the 5' RACE reads anew with MiXCR; each CDR3 protein has one entry. The sample lists about 7,000 distinct CDR3 sequences, around 13% occurring once. The sample in question was lung tumor tissue, obtained at surgery. The sequence was collected from a male donor with early-stage non-small cell lung cancer. V gene TRBV20-1 combines with J gene TRBJ1-1; unclear D gene. CDR3 in amino acids: CSAREYDTVNTEAFF. Written as DNA, the CDR3 is TGCAGTGCTAGAGAATACGACACGGTGAACACTGAAGCTTTCTTT.